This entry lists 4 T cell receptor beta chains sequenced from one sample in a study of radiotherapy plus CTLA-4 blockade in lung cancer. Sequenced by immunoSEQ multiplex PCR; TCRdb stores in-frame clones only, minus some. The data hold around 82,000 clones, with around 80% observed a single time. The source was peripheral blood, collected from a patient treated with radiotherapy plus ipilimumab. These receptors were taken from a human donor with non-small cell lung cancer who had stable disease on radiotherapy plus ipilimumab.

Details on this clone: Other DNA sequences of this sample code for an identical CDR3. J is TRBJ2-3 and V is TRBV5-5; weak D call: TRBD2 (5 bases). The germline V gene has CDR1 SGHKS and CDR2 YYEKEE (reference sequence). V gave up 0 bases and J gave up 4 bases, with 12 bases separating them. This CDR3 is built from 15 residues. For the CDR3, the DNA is TGTGCCAGCAGCTTGGTACGGGCCGGGGCAGATACGCAGTATTTT. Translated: CASSLVRAGADTQYF.

CDR3 region: CASSSGTGTEQYF. In DNA, the CDR3 is TGTGCCAGCAGCTCAGGGACAGGGACCGAGCAGTACTTC. V usage is TRBV7-3 and J usage is TRBJ2-7; 9 positions match TRBD1. V lost 4 bases, J lost 6 bases, and 4 bases stayed unmatched. In germline, CDR1 is SGHTA, CDR2 FQGTGA. This CDR3 contains 13 residues.

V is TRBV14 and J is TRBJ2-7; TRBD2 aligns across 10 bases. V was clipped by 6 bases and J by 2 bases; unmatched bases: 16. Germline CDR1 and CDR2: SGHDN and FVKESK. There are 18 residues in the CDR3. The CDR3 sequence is CASSKLAGLTGVTYEQYF. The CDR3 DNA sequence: TGTGCCAGCAGTAAACTAGCGGGATTGACCGGGGTTACCTACGAGCAGTACTTC.

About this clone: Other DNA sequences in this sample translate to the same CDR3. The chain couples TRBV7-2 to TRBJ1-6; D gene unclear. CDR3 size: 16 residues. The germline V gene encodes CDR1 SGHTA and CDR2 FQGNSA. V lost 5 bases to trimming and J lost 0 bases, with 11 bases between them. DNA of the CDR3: TGTGCCAGCAGCCCTAGCACCCGCTCCTATAATTCACCCCTCCACTTT. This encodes CASSPSTRSYNSPLHF.